A single sample is the source of the 29 T cell receptor beta chains below, sequenced in a study of siplizumab effects on memory and regulatory T cells (dated by TCRdb to between 2018 and 2021). Libraries were constructed by the immunoSEQ multiplex PCR assay. TCRdb retrieved this table from immuneACCESS and kept in-frame rearrangements only. Not all clones are present; in checked studies, unresolved V genes account for under half, and no reason is known for the remainder. The sample data list more than 75,000 clones, and roughly 96% of these were observed just once. Of the sample, under 0.04% falls within the top ten clones. Sequencing used naive CD4+ T cells sorted from blood. In light of the paper, this sample's cell subset or site label describes: unstimulated naive T cells. Receptors originate from a human donor in good health.

This chain links TRBV2 with TRBJ1-6; 10 bases map to TRBD1. V shed 1 base, J shed 10 bases, and the junction held 1 base outside the gene matches. The CDR3 covers 14 residues. CDR1 and CDR2 (germline): SNHLY, FYNNEI. The CDR3 region is CASSEGTGGSPLHF. CDR3 in DNA: TGTGCCAGCAGTGAAGGGACAGGGGGATCACCCCTCCACTTT.

The chain has TRBV9 and TRBJ2-4; D ambiguous. This CDR3 spans 14 amino acids. Germline CDR1 reads SGDLS; CDR2 reads YYNGEE. Trimming took off 3 bases at V and 0 bases at J, with 7 bases between the two ends. Here the CDR3 reads CASSGSIAKNIQYF. In DNA, the CDR3 is TGTGCCAGCAGCGGGTCCATAGCCAAAAACATTCAGTACTTC.

CDR3 protein: CASRPPGTGVTGELFF. CDR3 DNA: TGTGCCAGCAGACCCCCCGGGACAGGGGTCACCGGGGAGCTGTTTTTT. The V call is TRBV25-1, the J call TRBJ2-2; 10 bases map to TRBD1. Germline CDR1 MGHDK, CDR2 SYGVNS. The J segment lost 4 bases and the V segment lost 6 bases, leaving 8 bases of the junction unmatched. The CDR3 contains 16 residues.

CDR3 amino acids: CASSLGTAREKLFF. In DNA form, the CDR3 reads TGCGCCAGCAGCCTTGGGACAGCGCGAGAAAAACTGTTTTTT. This chain links TRBV5-1 with TRBJ1-4; 7 nucleotides line up with TRBD1. Germline trimming cut 4 bases from V and 8 bases from J; bases unmatched to any gene: 8. The CDR3 extends over 14 amino acids. CDR1 and CDR2 from the germline V gene are SGHRS and YFSETQ. Based on the CDR3 plus reference TRBV5-1 and TRBJ1-4, the full variable domain is KAGVTQTPRYLIKTRGQQVTLSCSPISGHRSVSWYQQTPGQGLQFLFEYFSETQRNKGNFPGRFSGRQFSNSRSEMNVSTLELGDSALYLCASSLGTAREKLFFGSGTQLSVL.

The chain links TRBV27 to TRBJ2-2, with D perhaps matching TRBD1 or TRBD2 (5 bases each). The germline gives CDR1 MNHEY, CDR2 SMNVEV (reference sequence). This CDR3 spans 15 amino acids. V was shortened by 4 bases and J by 2 bases, with 11 bases between the two germline ends. This CDR3 is CASSSRGPNTGELFF. In DNA, the CDR3 is TGTGCCAGCAGTTCCCGGGGCCCAAACACCGGGGAGCTGTTTTTT.

This sequence joins TRBV7-2 and TRBJ2-2; a possible D gene is TRBD1 (6 bases). The germline CDR1 and CDR2 sequences are SGHTA and FQGNSA. The CDR3 length is 15 residues. V shed 6 bases and J shed 7 bases, with 18 bases lying between them. The CDR3 coding sequence is TGTGCCAGCAGTTCCTCGGGACAAATGGGCGGGGAGCTGTTTTTT. Its protein is CASSSSGQMGGELFF. Complete variable domain (other parts from reference TRBV7-2 and TRBJ2-2): GAGVSQSPSNKVTEKGKDVELRCDPISGHTALYWYRQSLGQGLEFLIYFQGNSAPDKSGLPSDRFSAERTGGSVSTLTIQRTQQEDSAVYLCASSSSGQMGGELFFGEGSRLTVL.

The chain is built from TRBV28 and TRBJ1-5; D call uncertain. Trimming stripped 6 bases from V and 9 bases from J, with 18 bases between. CDR1 is MDHEN and CDR2 is SYDVKM in the germline V gene. The CDR3 contains 14 residues. The CDR3 sequence is CASSHLRGGRPQHF. The CDR3 nucleotides are TGTGCCAGCAGCCACCTCCGGGGAGGGAGGCCCCAGCATTTT.

This clone was picked up a small number of times. The chain uses TRBV10-1 and TRBJ1-5, with 9 bases aligning to TRBD1. The germline V gene encodes CDR1 WNHNN and CDR2 SYGVQD (reference sequence). J lost 4 bases, V lost 8 bases, and 9 bases had no gene match. There are 15 residues in the CDR3. The CDR3 DNA reads TGCGCCAGCTCCCGGGACAGGGAGGGGAATCAGCCCCAGCATTTT. Amino acids: CASSRDREGNQPQHF.

This clone occurred once. The chain carries TRBV5-4 and TRBJ2-2; TRBD1 aligns across 7 bases. The CDR3 totals 16 residues. The ends lost 1 base at V and 4 bases at J; junction bases unmatched: 7. In germline, CDR1 is SGHNT, CDR2 YYREEE (reference sequence). The CDR3 loop is CASSLRAGTATGELFF. The DNA of the CDR3 is TGTGCCAGCAGCTTGAGGGCAGGGACAGCCACCGGGGAGCTGTTTTTT.

The chain uses TRBV6-6 and TRBJ1-5, with unresolved D. The CDR3 loop spans 14 amino acids. Looked up from germline, CDR1 is MNHNY and CDR2 is SVGAGI (reference sequence). V dropped 5 bases and J dropped 5 bases, with 13 bases sitting between them. The CDR3 coding sequence is TGTGCCAGCAGTCCCCTAGACCGGTATCAGCCCCAGCATTTT. Translation: CASSPLDRYQPQHF.

The chain recombines TRBV9 with TRBJ2-5, with D tentatively TRBD1 (6 bases). Trimming removed 2 bases at V and 2 bases at J, with 16 bases between. Germline CDR1 reads SGDLS; CDR2 reads YYNGEE. The CDR3 contains 16 residues. The CDR3 spells CASSVTGRIPQETQYF. CDR3 nucleotides: TGTGCCAGCAGCGTTACAGGGCGGATCCCTCAAGAGACCCAGTACTTC.

This clone was counted a single time. The chain links TRBV4-1 to TRBJ1-4, with 9 bases aligning to TRBD1. The V segment lost 3 bases and the J segment 7 bases; nucleotides outside the gene matches: 6. The CDR3 is 15 residues long. Germline CDR1 MGHRA, CDR2 YSYEKL. DNA of the CDR3: TGCGCCAGCAGCCAGGACAGGGGAGGAGGTGAAAAACTGTTTTTT. Protein sequence: CASSQDRGGGEKLFF.

CDR3 amino acids: CASSDRGQATQETQYF. The CDR3 DNA follows: TGTGCCAGCAGTGATCGGGGACAGGCGACGCAAGAGACCCAGTACTTC. This chain joins TRBV25-1 and TRBJ2-5, with 8 bases that match TRBD1. In germline, CDR1 is MGHDK, CDR2 SYGVNS. The CDR3 extends over 16 amino acids. V gave up 3 bases and J gave up 2 bases; unmatched junction bases: 8.

This chain uses TRBV6-5 with TRBJ1-2; 8 bases agree with TRBD1. Per the germline V gene, CDR1 is MNHEY and CDR2 is SVGAGI. This CDR3 is 15 amino acids long. V lost 4 bases and J lost 4; bases outside the gene matches: 8. DNA of the CDR3: TGTGCCAGCAGTTCCCAAGACAGGGGCGGCTATGGCTACACCTTC. Its protein is CASSSQDRGGYGYTF.

The chain joins TRBV18 to TRBJ1-1; weak D call: TRBD1 (5 bases). CDR3 length: 15 residues. Germline V gives CDR1 KGHSH, CDR2 LQKENI. V was shortened by 6 bases and J by 3 bases, with 17 bases between the two germline ends. CDR3 region: CASSPQSDRDTEAFF. For the CDR3, the DNA is TGTGCCAGCTCCCCTCAGTCCGACAGAGACACTGAAGCTTTCTTT.

This sequence joins TRBV18 and TRBJ2-3; no definite D call. The germline gives CDR1 KGHSH, CDR2 LQKENI. V was clipped by 6 bases and J by 6 bases, with 10 bases between them. The CDR3 is 12 residues long. CDR3 in amino acids: CASSSTGDTQYF. The CDR3 region has the DNA TGTGCCAGCTCCTCGACTGGGGATACGCAGTATTTT.

The rearrangement uses TRBV5-4 and TRBJ2-2; 13 nucleotides match TRBD2. Germline V gene lookup returns CDR1 SGHNT and CDR2 YYREEE (reference sequence). V was pared by 3 bases and J by 4 bases, with 9 bases of the junction left unmatched. This CDR3 has 18 amino acids. CDR3 coding DNA: TGTGCCAGCAGCTCGGGACTAGCGGGGATACTGGGCACCGGGGAGCTGTTTTTT. It codes for CASSSGLAGILGTGELFF. Complete variable domain (other parts from reference TRBV5-4 and TRBJ2-2): ETGVTQSPTHLIKTRGQQVTLRCSSQSGHNTVSWYQQALGQGPQFIFQYYREEENGRGNFPPRFSGLQFPNYSSELNVNALELDDSALYLCASSSGLAGILGTGELFFGEGSRLTVL.

Only a few counts were recorded for this clone. The chain uses TRBV19 and TRBJ1-2; weak D call: TRBD1 (6 bases). Deletions cut 4 bases from V and 4 bases from J, with 16 bases between. From germline, CDR1 is LNHDA and CDR2 SQIVND (reference sequence). CDR3 length: 15 residues. DNA of the CDR3: TGTGCCAGTAGTAACCGGGACACCTTCTTCTATGGCTACACCTTC. Protein: CASSNRDTFFYGYTF.

This chain uses TRBV16 with TRBJ1-2; D gene unclear. Germline V gene sequence: CDR1 KGHSY, CDR2 FQNENV. CDR3 length: 14 amino acids. V was clipped by 1 base and J by 8 bases, with 14 bases between them. CDR3 region: CASSQWGSSQGYTF. CDR3 DNA sequence: TGTGCCAGCAGCCAATGGGGATCCTCCCAAGGCTACACCTTC.

This chain joins TRBV5-1 and TRBJ2-1, with TRBD2 matching 14 bases. Losses at the gene ends were 0 bases for V and 4 bases for J; bases not matched to a gene: 6. Germline lookup yields CDR1 SGHRS and CDR2 YFSETQ. This CDR3 region has 18 residues. The CDR3 here is CASSLAPGLAGAYNEQFF. CDR3 nucleotide sequence: TGCGCCAGCAGCTTGGCCCCGGGACTAGCGGGGGCTTACAATGAGCAGTTCTTC.

This chain uses TRBV6-1 with TRBJ2-5; the D is unclear. The CDR3 sequence is 13 residues long. The V gene lost 6 bases and the J gene lost 4 bases, with 12 bases spanning the gap. Germline CDR1 is MNHNS and CDR2 is SASEGT. CDR3 amino acids: CASSRAPAETQYF. The CDR3 DNA reads TGTGCCAGCAGCCGGGCTCCCGCAGAGACCCAGTACTTC.

V and J are TRBV7-9 and TRBJ2-1; D might be TRBD1 or TRBD2, each matching 5 bases. Germline lookup yields CDR1 SEHNR and CDR2 FQNEAQ (reference sequence). The CDR3 consists of 13 residues. The V end was cut by 5 bases, the J end by 6 bases, with 11 bases between. The CDR3 nucleotides are TGTGCCAGCAGCAAAGGGACGGTCAATGAGCAGTTCTTC. Its protein is CASSKGTVNEQFF.

The chain couples TRBV5-5 to TRBJ1-2; D is uncertain. The V end lost 0 bases, the J end lost 0 bases, and 6 bases lay between the germline ends. The V gene's germline CDR1 is SGHKS and CDR2 YYEKEE (reference sequence). The CDR3 has 14 residues. The CDR3 nucleotides are TGTGCCAGCAGCTTGGGACCGGCTAACTATGGCTACACCTTC. This codes for CASSLGPANYGYTF. Full variable domain (outside the CDR3, taken from reference TRBV5-5 and TRBJ1-2): DAGVTQSPTHLIKTRGQQVTLRCSPISGHKSVSWYQQVLGQGPQFIFQYYEKEERGRGNFPDRFSARQFPNYSSELNVNALLLGDSALYLCASSLGPANYGYTFGSGTRLTVV.

This clone is a singleton in its sample. J is TRBJ2-2 and V is TRBV28, with 10 bases aligning to TRBD1. CDR1 and CDR2 from the germline V gene are MDHEN and SYDVKM. The V gene end was trimmed by 7 bases and the J gene end by 6 bases; junction bases not matched to a gene: 5. This CDR3 contains 14 residues. CDR3 DNA: TGTGCCAGCAATCCGGACAGGGGGGCCGGGGAGCTGTTTTTT. Amino acids: CASNPDRGAGELFF.

The genes are TRBV4-2 and TRBJ2-1, with 11 bases that match TRBD2. Losses at the gene ends were 0 bases for V and 3 bases for J; bases not matched to a gene: 1. Looked up from germline, CDR1 is LGHNA and CDR2 is YNFKEQ. This CDR3 region has 16 residues. CDR3 sequence (DNA): TGTGCCAGCAGCCAAGATCTAGCGGGGGGCTACAATGAGCAGTTCTTC. Encoded protein: CASSQDLAGGYNEQFF.

The CDR3 DNA reads TGTGCCAGCAGTGACTCACAGGGCTCAGGCACAGATACGCAGTATTTT. Residues: CASSDSQGSGTDTQYF. This chain joins TRBV6-4 and TRBJ2-3; perhaps TRBD1 as D (6 bases). Trimming cost V 0 bases and J 1 base, with 11 bases left between them. The CDR3 is made up of 16 amino acids. CDR1 and CDR2 (germline): MRHNA, SNTAGT.

The chain links TRBV9 to TRBJ1-3; D not resolved. The germline gives CDR1 SGDLS, CDR2 YYNGEE. Trimming cost V 0 bases and J 2 bases, with 12 bases left between them. The CDR3 is 16 amino acids. This CDR3 reads CASSVGQLMAGNTIYF. The DNA for the CDR3 is TGTGCCAGCAGCGTAGGCCAACTTATGGCTGGAAACACCATATATTTT.

The rearrangement uses TRBV2 and TRBJ2-7, with D hard to call. CDR1 and CDR2 (germline): SNHLY, FYNNEI. V lost 7 bases, J lost 6 bases, and 7 bases lay in between. The CDR3 length is 10 residues. This CDR3 reads CASTRVEQYF. CDR3 DNA: TGTGCCAGCACTCGGGTCGAGCAGTACTTC.

The chain uses TRBV10-3 and TRBJ1-2; D is unresolved. Looked up from germline, CDR1 is ENHRY and CDR2 is SYGVKD. Deletions cut 3 bases from V and 7 bases from J, with 15 bases between. The CDR3 sequence is 14 residues long. The CDR3 loop reads CAISDPLPGGGYTF. As DNA, the CDR3 is TGTGCCATCAGTGACCCCCTCCCTGGCGGTGGCTACACCTTC.